This TCR beta chain was recorded in a study of tissue T cells after allogeneic stem cell transplantation. Study findings and constraints: Motif-based clustering found tissue-specific repertoire signatures shared across patients, though few clones were shared. The patient cohort was small and clinically heterogeneous, with limited sampling depth.

Time point specified: mouse harvest day 7 after allogeneic transplant. Tail vein injection delivered 10^7 T-cell-depleted bone marrow cells and 10^6 splenic CD5+ T cells. B6 (H2b) cells into BALB/c (H2d) mice; tissues taken at day 7 or 14. Survey-depth TCRbeta CDR3 sequencing reported V/J genes and productive frequencies. Profiled with immunoSEQ multiplex PCR; TCRdb holds only in-frame clones, not every one. The sample holds around 10,000 clones, about two fifths seen once. The CDR3 length is 12 residues. Trimming stripped 1 base from V and 7 bases from J, with 8 bases between. The V gene's germline CDR1 is SGHDT and CDR2 FRDEAV. With regard to this clone: The antigen is not known. The germline and genes are mouse ones. The CDR3 extends 1 residue past the end of the read, so its final part is completed from the germline J gene.

Sequencing input: skin. The clonotype originates from a female BALB/c mouse given C57BL/6 T cells with graft-versus-host disease after an allogeneic hematopoietic cell transplant. This chain joins TRBV14 and TRBJ1-1, with D perhaps TRBD1 (6 bases). The DNA read from the CDR3 is TGTGCCAGCAGTTTCATGGACAGAGAAGTCTTC. Its translation: CASSFMDREVF. The whole CDR3 reads CASSFMDREVFF.